This TCR beta chain was found in a study of control samples from healthy donors and cancer patients. Sequencing was performed with immunoSEQ multiplex PCR; in TCRdb, only in-frame clones are kept and a portion is missing. The sample lists approximately 70,000 clones, over 75% occurring once. The CDR3 covers 14 residues. V dropped 0 bases and J dropped 2 bases, with 8 bases sitting between them. Germline loops: CDR1 SGHVS, CDR2 FQNEAQ. This rearrangement joins TRBV7-8 to TRBJ2-7; D uncertain. Sequencing was done on a sample of PBMCs. This TCR was sampled from a woman aged 45-65 years with head and neck cancer. The DNA of the CDR3 is TGTGCCAGCAGCTTAGCAACCGCTACCTACGAGCAGTACTTC. The encoded protein is CASSLATATYEQYF.